This T cell receptor (beta chain) originates from a study of identical twins. Using its own MiXCR run on the 5' RACE reads, TCRdb lists one record per CDR3 protein. The table records roughly 500,000 distinct CDR3 sequences, around 20% of them present only once. With respect to this clonotype: The antigen remains unidentified.

Donors uniformly comprised healthy Caucasians. Whole-study findings and limits: With beta out-of-frame sequences, excess sharing by twins was weaker.

Germline loops: CDR1 SGHRS, CDR2 YFSETQ. V shed 7 bases and J shed 4 bases, with 11 bases lying between them. The CDR3 sequence is 12 residues long. These sequences were also reported in another study, on T cells expressing NK-cell markers. This second study says: Within the sequenced cohort of eight donors, seven exhibited HCMV seropositivity and one was seronegative. Each of several donors carried dominant NKG2C+ clonotypes accounting for about 1.0-7.0% of CD8+ T cells.

The material sequenced was CD4+ T cells sorted from blood. The chain couples TRBV5-1 to TRBJ1-1; D is unresolved. The sequence derives from a woman aged 18-29 years in good health. The DNA for the CDR3 is TGCGCCAGCGGGCGGGAGGGCACTGAAGCTTTCTTT. It codes for CASGREGTEAFF.